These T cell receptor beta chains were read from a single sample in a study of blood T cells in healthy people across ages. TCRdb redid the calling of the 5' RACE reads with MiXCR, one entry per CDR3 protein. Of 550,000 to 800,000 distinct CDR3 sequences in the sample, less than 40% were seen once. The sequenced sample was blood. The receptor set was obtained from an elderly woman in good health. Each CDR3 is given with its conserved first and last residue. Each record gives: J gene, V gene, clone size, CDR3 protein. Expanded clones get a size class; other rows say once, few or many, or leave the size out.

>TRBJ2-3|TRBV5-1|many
CASSTRDRYTDTQYF
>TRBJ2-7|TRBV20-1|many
CSVKGMNEQYF
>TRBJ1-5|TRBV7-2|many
CASSLGPQGANNQPQHF
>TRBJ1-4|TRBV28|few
CAITGGGRGEKLFF
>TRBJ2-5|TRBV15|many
CATSVGSRRETQYF
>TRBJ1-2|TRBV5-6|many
CASSLVSGNYGYTF
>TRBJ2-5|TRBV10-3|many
CAIRDNTRGETQYF
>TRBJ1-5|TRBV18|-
CASSQSRGFQPQHF
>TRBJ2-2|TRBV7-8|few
CASSRREQGNTGELFF
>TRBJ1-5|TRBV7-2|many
CASSPDGYQPQHF
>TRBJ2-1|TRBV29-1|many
CSGDRVRAEQFF
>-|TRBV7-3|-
CASSLGPGQGYEQYF
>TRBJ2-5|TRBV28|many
CASSQGGEETQYF
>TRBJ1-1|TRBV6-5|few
CASSLTLQGKAFF
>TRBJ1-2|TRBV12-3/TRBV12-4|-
CASKPDSFYGYTF
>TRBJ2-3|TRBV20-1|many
CSARADGRRFTDTQYF
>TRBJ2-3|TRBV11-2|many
CASSSTGVGTDTQYF
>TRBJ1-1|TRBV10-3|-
CAIKEDTEAFF
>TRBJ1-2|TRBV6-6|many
CASSRQGHYGYTF
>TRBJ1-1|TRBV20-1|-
CSACGLRDTEAFF
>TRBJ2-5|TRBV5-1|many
CASSPTGEETQYF
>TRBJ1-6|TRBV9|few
CASSVAGINSPLHF
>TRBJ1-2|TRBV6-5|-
CASSYLWDRVDGYTF
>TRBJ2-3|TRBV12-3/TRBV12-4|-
CASSLDGGRTDAQYF
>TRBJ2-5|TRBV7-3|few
CASSLTGRGLNEQYF
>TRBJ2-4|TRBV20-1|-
CSARDQGAKNIQYF
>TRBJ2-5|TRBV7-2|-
CASIFTGTGTQYF
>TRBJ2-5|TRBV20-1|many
CSASPGGGAQETQYF
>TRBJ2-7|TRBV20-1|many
CSASLAHSYEQYF
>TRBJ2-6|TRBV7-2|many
CASSLRVRGNVLTF
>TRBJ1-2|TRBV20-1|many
CSASEGGGYYGYTF
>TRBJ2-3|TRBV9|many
CASSIRSLAGVGETQYF
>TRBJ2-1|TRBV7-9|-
CASSMAGGGQDEQFF
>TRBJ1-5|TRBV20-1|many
CSAREAYSNQPQHF
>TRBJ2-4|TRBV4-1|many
CASSQFTSGGVAKNIQYF
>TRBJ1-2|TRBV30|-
CAWSVDYPGFLGGYTF
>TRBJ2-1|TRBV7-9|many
CASSLRGVGSYNEQFF
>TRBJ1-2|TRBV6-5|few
CASRQDLYGYTF
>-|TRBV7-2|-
CASSLSLVHFYNEQYF
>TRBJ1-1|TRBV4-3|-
CASSQDLGRQRTEAFF
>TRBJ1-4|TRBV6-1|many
CASSRGDGASNEKLFF
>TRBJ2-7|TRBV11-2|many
CASSLDSTEGYEQYF
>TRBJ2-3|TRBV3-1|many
CASSQGTRAADTQYF
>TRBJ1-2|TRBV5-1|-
CASNPSGQGRGGYTF
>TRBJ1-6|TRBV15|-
CATGRAGDSPLHF
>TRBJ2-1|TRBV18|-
CASSSVAGAPGNEQFF
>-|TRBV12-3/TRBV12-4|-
CANSLGSGGNYEQYF
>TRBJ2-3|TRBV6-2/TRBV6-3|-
CASSCVDFTDTQYF
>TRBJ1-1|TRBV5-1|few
CASSLRAGATNTEAFF
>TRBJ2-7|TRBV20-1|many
CSARLGGGSYEQYF
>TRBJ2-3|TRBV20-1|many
CSATPGGVDTQYF
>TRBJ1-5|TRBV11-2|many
CASSLAPTGGYNQPQHF
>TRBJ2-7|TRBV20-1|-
CSANEGQEFYEQYF
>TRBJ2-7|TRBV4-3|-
CAGSRGGAYEQYF
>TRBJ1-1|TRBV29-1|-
CSVEGQGASEAFF
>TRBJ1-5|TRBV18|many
CASSPRSRQGRVNQPQHF
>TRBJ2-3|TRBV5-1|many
CASSPAGGAGGRDTQYF
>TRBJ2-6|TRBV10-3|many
CAISGQSSGANVLTF
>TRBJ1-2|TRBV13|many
CASNRGFGYGYTF